One and the same sample provided the 30 T cell receptor beta chains below, sequenced in a study of blood T cell repertoires in COVID-19. Profiling relied on immunoSEQ multiplex PCR, and the TCRdb table lists in-frame clones only, not all of them. The table shows 490,000 or so clones, with about 88% occurring only once. The sample was PBMCs or T cells enriched from blood (not recorded which). These receptors were obtained from a woman aged 60 to 75 who had recovered from COVID-19.

The chain is built from TRBV29-1 and TRBJ2-2, with 7 bases that match TRBD1. J was trimmed by 4 bases and V by 1 base; bases with no gene match: 9. The CDR3 totals 16 residues. The germline V gene has CDR1 SQVTM and CDR2 ANQGSEA. The CDR3 bases are TGCAGCGTTGAAGGGGACAGTAATTATGGCACCGGGGAGCTGTTTTTT. Residues: CSVEGDSNYGTGELFF.

The chain is built from TRBV5-4 and TRBJ2-6, with D maybe TRBD1 (5 bases). V was trimmed by 4 bases and J by 0 bases, leaving 8 bases between them. The CDR3 runs to 15 residues. Germline CDR1 reads SGHNT; CDR2 reads YYREEE (reference sequence). The CDR3 coding sequence is TGTGCCAGCAGCGCCGACAGCTCTGGGGCCAACGTCCTGACTTTC. Translating gives CASSADSSGANVLTF.

The genes are TRBV4-2 and TRBJ2-2, with no clear D. The ends were cut back, 0 bases at V and 4 bases at J, with 15 bases in the middle. The germline V gene has CDR1 LGHNA and CDR2 YNFKEQ. The CDR3 is 17 amino acids. The CDR3 nucleotides are TGTGCCAGCAGCCAAGATGGGCCAGGCCTCATCACCGGGGAGCTGTTTTTT. Encoded protein: CASSQDGPGLITGELFF.

The chain uses TRBV7-9 and TRBJ2-1; 9 bases map to TRBD2. Germline assignment: CDR1 SEHNR and CDR2 FQNEAQ (reference sequence). The CDR3 runs 14 residues. Trimming cost V 2 bases and J 6 bases; bases outside gene matches: 2. Here the CDR3 DNA reads TGTGCCAGCAGCTTACTAGCGGGGACCAATGAGCAGTTCTTC. The encoded protein is CASSLLAGTNEQFF.

The chain carries TRBV10-2 and TRBJ1-2, with 7 bases that match TRBD1. Germline trimming cut 5 bases from V and 1 base from J; bases unmatched to any gene: 1. This CDR3 is 13 amino acids long. CDR1 and CDR2 (germline): WSHSY, SAAADI. CDR3 sequence reads: CASSSGGNYGYTF. The CDR3 DNA reads as TGCGCCAGCAGTTCAGGGGGTAACTATGGCTACACCTTC.

In regard to this clone: One end of the junction fails to match germline, which may point to a read error. The gene calls are TRBV5-1 and TRBJ1-1; 7 bases map to TRBD1. Germline CDR1 SGHRS, CDR2 YFSETQ. CDR3 length: 16 residues. CDR3 nucleotides: TGCGCCAGCAGCCGCTTAGGACAGGTTCTGAACACTGAAGCGTTCTTT. Its protein is CASSRLGQVLNTEAFF. Combining the CDR3 with reference TRBV5-1 and TRBJ1-1 gives the whole variable domain KAGVTQTPRYLIKTRGQQVTLSCSPISGHRSVSWYQQTPGQGLQFLFEYFSETQRNKGNFPGRFSGRQFSNSRSEMNVSTLELGDSALYLCASSRLGQVLNTEAFFGQGTRLTVV.

The gene calls are TRBV5-1 and TRBJ1-2, with TRBD1 identical over 11 bases. The length of the CDR3 is 14 residues. Germline lookup yields CDR1 SGHRS and CDR2 YFSETQ. The V segment lost 4 bases and the J segment 8 bases; nucleotides outside the gene matches: 7. CDR3 protein: CASSLWTGGAGYTF. The CDR3 DNA reads as TGCGCCAGCAGCCTGTGGACAGGGGGCGCGGGCTACACCTTC.

The CDR3 protein is CATSPTGALRYGYTF. In DNA form, the CDR3 reads TGTGCCACCAGCCCCACAGGGGCCCTTCGATATGGCTACACCTTC. This chain connects TRBV28 to TRBJ1-2; 7 bases line up with TRBD1. Germline-derived CDR1 and CDR2 are MDHEN and SYDVKM. The CDR3 sequence is 15 residues long. Trimming cost V 10 bases and J 5 bases; bases outside gene matches: 16.

Regarding this clone: This sample includes further DNA sequences coding for the same CDR3. The chain uses TRBV5-1 and TRBJ1-1, with D perhaps matching TRBD1 (5 bases). Germline CDR1 and CDR2: SGHRS and YFSETQ. CDR3 length: 14 residues. Deletions cut 1 base from V and 2 bases from J, with 9 bases between. The CDR3 DNA reads TGCGCCAGCAGCTTGTATGACAGAAACACTGAAGCTTTCTTT. Translating gives CASSLYDRNTEAFF.

The rearrangement joins TRBV24-1 to TRBJ2-3, with 8 bases aligning to TRBD1. Germline lookup yields CDR1 KGHDR and CDR2 SFDVKD. The V and J ends lost 9 bases and 4 bases, in that order; junction bases with no gene match: 5. The CDR3 has 13 amino acids. The CDR3 protein is CATSDREADTQYF. The CDR3 nucleotides read TGTGCCACCTCGGACAGGGAGGCAGATACGCAGTATTTT.

This sequence joins TRBV28 and TRBJ1-5, with 7 bases aligning to TRBD1. The ends lost 6 bases at V and 7 bases at J; junction bases unmatched: 6. CDR3 length: 13 amino acids. Germline-derived CDR1 and CDR2 are MDHEN and SYDVKM. CDR3 in DNA: TGTGCCAGCAGCCACAGGGGTGACCAGCCCCAGCATTTT. Protein product: CASSHRGDQPQHF.

V and J are TRBV3-1 (or the pseudogene TRBV3-2) and TRBJ2-1, with no clear D. V lost 0 bases to trimming and J lost 6 bases, with 6 bases between them. Germline CDR1 reads LGHDT; CDR2 reads YNNKEL (reference sequence). This CDR3 region has 13 residues. In DNA form, the CDR3 reads TGTGCCAGCAGCCAAGATCCTCGCAATGAGCAGTTCTTC. Translated, it gives CASSQDPRNEQFF.

V is TRBV19 and J is TRBJ1-5; possible D gene TRBD1, 5 bases. Deletions cut 7 bases from V and 1 base from J, with 17 bases between. This CDR3 comprises 16 residues. Germline CDR1 reads LNHDA; CDR2 reads SQIVND (reference sequence). In DNA form, the CDR3 reads TGTGCCAGTACCCCGCCCCCAGGGTTGAGCAATCAGCCCCAGCATTTT. It yields the protein CASTPPPGLSNQPQHF.

J is TRBJ2-7 and V is TRBV11-2; 11 nucleotides align to TRBD2. The CDR3 totals 15 residues. Losses at the gene ends were 3 bases for V and 6 bases for J; bases not matched to a gene: 7. Germline values: CDR1 SGHAT, CDR2 FQNNGV. CDR3 amino acids: CASSLLAGGRGEQYV. The DNA for the CDR3 is TGTGCCAGCAGCTTGCTAGCGGGGGGCCGGGGCGAGCAGTACGTC.

The chain links TRBV10-3 to TRBJ2-7, with D tentatively TRBD1 (5 bases). The length of the CDR3 is 11 residues. CDR1 ENHRY and CDR2 SYGVKD come from the germline V gene. V was cut by 2 bases and J by 6 bases, with 5 bases left in between. CDR3 bases: TGTGCCATCAGTGAGAGGGGCGAGCAGTACGTC. It is translated as CAISERGEQYV.

This clone has just one count. The chain is built from TRBV5-1 and TRBJ1-4; no clear D gene. This CDR3 region has 16 residues. V was cut by 2 bases and J by 5 bases, with 16 bases left in between. Germline CDR1 is SGHRS and CDR2 is YFSETQ. CDR3 residues: CASSFSAPPGNEKLFF. DNA for the CDR3: TGCGCCAGCAGCTTTTCAGCACCTCCCGGGAATGAAAAACTGTTTTTT.

The chain has TRBV7-9 and TRBJ1-3; possibly TRBD1 for D (6 bases). This CDR3 is 14 amino acids long. Germline CDR1 and CDR2: SEHNR and FQNEAQ (reference sequence). Trimming stripped 3 bases from V and 4 bases from J, with 10 bases between. CDR3 residues: CASSLMGAGNTIYF. CDR3 in DNA: TGTGCCAGCAGCTTGATGGGGGCAGGAAACACCATATATTTT.

The genes are TRBV5-6 and TRBJ1-5; no firm D call. This CDR3 contains 15 residues. Germline values: CDR1 SGHDT, CDR2 YYEEEE. Deletions cut 1 base from V and 0 bases from J, with 8 bases between. The CDR3: CASSLSRVSNQPQHF. In DNA, the CDR3 is TGTGCCAGCAGCTTGTCACGGGTTAGCAATCAGCCCCAGCATTTT.

The chain links TRBV7-2 to TRBJ1-1, with D tentatively TRBD1 (6 bases). The CDR3 extends over 15 amino acids. Germline V gives CDR1 SGHTA, CDR2 FQGNSA. The V and J ends lost 5 bases and 8 bases respectively, with 21 bases between them. The CDR3 sequence is CASSIQGGFTDEAFF. The CDR3 nucleotides read TGTGCCAGCAGCATACAGGGTGGTTTCACCGACGAAGCTTTCTTT.

J is TRBJ1-2 and V is TRBV3-1 (or the pseudogene TRBV3-2); D might be TRBD1 (5 bases). The CDR3 sequence is 19 residues long. From germline, CDR1 is LGHDT and CDR2 YNNKEL (reference sequence). Trimming stripped 0 bases from V and 3 bases from J, with 23 bases between. The CDR3 DNA reads TGTGCCAGCAGCCAAGAGTCAGGCTTGGGAACAGGAACGTACTATGGCTACACCTTC. Translating gives CASSQESGLGTGTYYGYTF.

For this clone: It is likely a read error, because the conserved phenylalanine at the end of the CDR3 is missing. No DNA is shown, since the ends of the CDR3 on it are uncertain; the CDR3 is the one TCRdb lists. CDR3 region: CASSDRGTWTGKAEGT. The J gene is TRBJ1-3, the V gene TRBV6-4; the table's D call TRBD1 went unverified against the DNA. Germline V CDR1 and CDR2: MRHNA, SNTAGT. The CDR3 adds up to 16 amino acids, both ends counted.

DNA for the CDR3: TGTGCCAGCAGCTTAGGGGCTTACGGTACGGAAGAGACCCAGTACTTC. This gives the protein CASSLGAYGTEETQYF. The rearrangement joins TRBV7-2 to TRBJ2-5, with D unresolved. CDR3 length: 16 residues. V was pared by 1 base and J by 3 bases, with 15 bases between. From germline, CDR1 is SGHTA and CDR2 FQGNSA.

The chain links TRBV6-6 to TRBJ2-2; 10 bases agree with TRBD1. CDR1 and CDR2 (germline): MNHNY, SVGAGI (reference sequence). V lost 7 bases to trimming and J lost 3 bases; unmatched junction nucleotides: 2. This CDR3 has 14 residues. The CDR3 sequence: CASKGTGDTGELFF. The CDR3 DNA reads TGTGCCAGCAAAGGGACAGGGGACACCGGGGAGCTGTTTTTT.

This clone was counted a few times. V usage is TRBV2 and J usage is TRBJ1-1; perhaps TRBD1 as D (5 bases). The CDR3 consists of 11 residues. V was shortened by 4 bases and J by 7 bases, with 7 bases between the two germline ends. CDR1 and CDR2 from the germline V gene are SNHLY and FYNNEI. The DNA of the CDR3 is TGTGCCAGCAGTGGACAGCTTGAAGCTTTCTTT. Its protein is CASSGQLEAFF.

The V call is TRBV6-1, the J call TRBJ2-2; no clear D. V lost 3 bases, J lost 6 bases, and 14 bases lay in between. From germline, CDR1 is MNHNS and CDR2 SASEGT. The CDR3 consists of 15 residues. CDR3 bases: TGTGCCAGCAGTGACCTTGACACCGTCCCCGGGGAGCTGTTTTTT. This encodes CASSDLDTVPGELFF.

The chain links TRBV13 to TRBJ2-1; 14 bases align to TRBD2. CDR3 length equals 16 residues. The germline V gene has CDR1 PRHDT and CDR2 FYEKMQ (reference sequence). Unmatched junction bases numbered 2, after V lost 3 bases and J lost 4 bases. The CDR3 DNA reads TGTGCCAGCAGCTTTCGGACTAGCGGGGGGTACAATGAGCAGTTCTTC. Translated: CASSFRTSGGYNEQFF.

V gene TRBV27 combines with J gene TRBJ1-2; TRBD1 might be the D (5 bases). There are 13 residues in the CDR3. From germline, CDR1 is MNHEY and CDR2 SMNVEV (reference sequence). With 5 bases removed from V and 8 bases from J, the gap between germline ends came to 15 bases. CDR3: CASSRGGYRGYTF. The CDR3 bases are TGTGCCAGCAGTAGGGGTGGGTATCGCGGCTACACCTTC.

V is TRBV5-1 and J is TRBJ2-5; D is possibly TRBD2 (5 bases). Germline assignment: CDR1 SGHRS and CDR2 YFSETQ. The ends were cut back, 0 bases at V and 2 bases at J, with 17 bases in the middle. The CDR3 covers 17 residues. The CDR3 nucleotides read TGCGCCAGCAGCTTGGGGCTTAAGCGGACCCAACAAGAGACCCAGTACTTC. Protein product: CASSLGLKRTQQETQYF.

The chain is built from TRBV7-2 and TRBJ2-3; 14 bases align to TRBD2. The CDR3 consists of 16 residues. V gave up 5 bases and J gave up 4 bases; unmatched junction bases: 5. Germline V lookup: CDR1 SGHTA, CDR2 FQGNSA. The CDR3 is CASSPRTSGGSDTQYF. DNA of the CDR3: TGTGCCAGCAGCCCCCGGACTAGCGGGGGGTCAGATACGCAGTATTTT. The full variable domain, rest sourced from reference TRBV7-2 and TRBJ2-3, is GAGVSQSPSNKVTEKGKDVELRCDPISGHTALYWYRQSLGQGLEFLIYFQGNSAPDKSGLPSDRFSAERTGGSVSTLTIQRTQQEDSAVYLCASSPRTSGGSDTQYFGPGTRLTVL.

For the CDR3, the DNA is TGCAGCGCCGGGACAGACTATGAAGCTTTCTTT. Translation: CSAGTDYEAFF. The chain combines TRBV29-1 with TRBJ1-1; 7 bases are shared with TRBD1. This CDR3 contains 11 residues. The germline gives CDR1 SQVTM, CDR2 ANQGSEA. J was trimmed by 7 bases and V by 7 bases; bases with no gene match: 6.